Listed here is a single TCR beta chain. As yet, its antigen is unknown. This entry is derived from a study of T-cell memory formation after mild COVID-19. 5'RACE with constant-segment primers yielded barcoded, UMI-tagged TCR alpha and TCR beta cDNA libraries. From the 5' RACE reads, TCRdb called clonotypes with MiXCR, one entry per CDR3 protein. The sample consists of 200,000 to 300,000 distinct CDR3 sequences, about a sixth of them appearing once. Study results and caveats: Cross-reactive memory appears to have joined, as suggested by some responding clones showing up in pre-infection memory.

The TCR originated in a young man who had mild COVID-19 (a few samples of this study predate the infection). Cell type and time point are not known. The sample was PBMCs or a T cell subset sorted from them (not recorded which).

Written as DNA, the CDR3 is TGTGCCAGCAGTGAACGGGGAAGGGTGAGCTCCTATAATTCACCCCTCCACTTT. As protein: CASSERGRVSSYNSPLHF. The genes are TRBV6-1 and TRBJ1-6; D unclear. The V and J ends lost 2 bases and 0 bases respectively, with 14 bases between them. This CDR3 spans 18 amino acids. Per germline, CDR1 MNHNS and CDR2 SASEGT.